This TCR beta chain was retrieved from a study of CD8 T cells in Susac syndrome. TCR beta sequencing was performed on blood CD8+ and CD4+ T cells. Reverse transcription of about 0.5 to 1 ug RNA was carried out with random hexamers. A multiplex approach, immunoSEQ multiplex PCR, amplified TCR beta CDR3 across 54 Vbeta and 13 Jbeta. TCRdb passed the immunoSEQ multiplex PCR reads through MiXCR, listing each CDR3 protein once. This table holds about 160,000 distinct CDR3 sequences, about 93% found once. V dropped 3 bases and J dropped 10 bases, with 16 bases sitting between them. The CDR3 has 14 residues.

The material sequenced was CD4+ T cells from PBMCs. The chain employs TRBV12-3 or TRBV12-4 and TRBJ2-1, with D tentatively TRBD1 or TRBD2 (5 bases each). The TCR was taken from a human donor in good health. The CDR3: CASSLGTHAREQFF. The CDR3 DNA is TGTGCCAGCAGTTTGGGGACGCACGCACGGGAGCAGTTCTTC.